This record covers a single T cell receptor (beta chain). The data originate from a study of OX40 agonist ivuxolimab in advanced cancers. This CDR3 spans 16 amino acids. V was pared by 3 bases and J by 9 bases, with 10 bases of the junction left unmatched. Per the germline V gene, CDR1 is SGDLS and CDR2 is YYNGEE. Produced via immunoSEQ multiplex PCR; TCRdb's table is partial and in-frame only. The sample has tens of thousands of clones, around 87% seen once; the top ten hold about 3.8%. The chain recombines TRBV9 with TRBJ2-1; 12 nucleotides agree with TRBD2. The receptor's source is an adult with an advanced solid tumor such as melanoma, head and neck, liver or kidney cancer. The sample in question was CD4+ or CD8+ T cells sorted from blood, obtained in a trial of the OX40 agonist ivuxolimab. The CDR3 sequence: CASSAGLAGRKGEQFF. CDR3 coding DNA: TGTGCCAGCAGCGCCGGACTAGCGGGGCGTAAGGGTGAGCAGTTCTTC.